This T cell receptor (beta chain) was identified in a study of cytomegalovirus exposure and HLA in healthy donors. 13 Jbeta primers and 60 Vbeta primers were used for the PCR. Original processing notes: Unique TCR beta chains totaled roughly 80 million in a later count, with approximately 11 million of them shared. The method was immunoSEQ multiplex PCR; TCRdb's version includes in-frame clones alone and lacks a portion of them. V, J and clone size are taken as reported in that table, and D and trimming were inferred from the DNA itself. In the table there are under 200,000 clones, about 77% of which are singletons. Notes on the study in general: According to a later analysis, most TCR beta chains associated with CMV appeared HLA-restricted. A classifier reportedly called cytomegalovirus status with high sensitivity and specificity. In vitro testing confirmed a few CMV-associated chains as specific for CMV antigens.

On this clone itself: The antigen is unknown.

Sample: PBMCs. The TCR originated in a woman aged 40 to 50 in good health and CMV-seropositive.

CDR3 region: CATSKGQSDYGYTF. CDR3 sequence (DNA): TGTGCCACCAGCAAGGGACAGTCCGACTATGGCTACACCTTC. The genes are TRBV15 and TRBJ1-2; 7 positions agree with TRBD1. The CDR3 has 14 residues. After removal of 4 bases from V and 3 bases from J, the junction contained 5 bases not matched to a gene. Germline V gene data show CDR1 as LNHNV and CDR2 as YYDKDF (reference sequence).